The present T cell receptor beta chain was sequenced within a study of radiotherapy plus CTLA-4 blockade in lung cancer. Overall study: Of all patients, approximately 20% responded objectively and 30% to 35% showed disease control. Study-wide results and limits: After treatment with radiotherapy plus ipilimumab, TCR clones that came from the tumor expanded in blood. Per reports, early blood T cell clone dynamics, plus interferon-beta, forecast response most strongly.

A word on this clone: What it binds is unknown.

Generated by immunoSEQ multiplex PCR, the TCRdb table keeps only in-frame clones and is missing some. Among 100,000 or so clones listed, 80% to 85% were seen once. Patients in the study, people with chemo-refractory metastatic non-small-cell lung cancer, received focal radiation plus ipilimumab CTLA-4 blockade. This CDR3 has 19 residues. The V gene lost 3 bases and the J gene lost 0 bases, with 21 bases spanning the gap. CDR1 and CDR2 (germline): MNHNS, SASEGT. The chain has TRBV6-1 and TRBJ2-1, with D maybe TRBD1 (6 bases). This receptor was identified in a human donor with non-small cell lung cancer that progressed on radiotherapy plus ipilimumab. The input for sequencing was peripheral blood, taken from a patient treated with radiotherapy plus ipilimumab. This chain's CDR3 is CASSEAIQGSQSSYNEQFF. The CDR3 bases are TGTGCCAGCAGTGAGGCCATTCAGGGGTCCCAGAGCTCCTACAATGAGCAGTTCTTC.